This T cell receptor (beta chain) was recorded in a study of blood T cell repertoires in COVID-19. Background on the study: PBMCs, B-cell-depleted T cells, or T cells were the source of the cDNA or gDNA that made up the material.

Recruited during active infection, patients (from Seattle) were subsequently followed longitudinally. The CDR3 runs to 15 residues. CDR1 MNHEY and CDR2 SMNVEV come from the germline V gene (reference sequence). Trimming cost V 1 base and J 8 bases, with 17 bases left between them. Only in-frame clones appear in the TCRdb table, and some are missing; sequencing was by immunoSEQ multiplex PCR. The table shows 350,000 to 450,000 clones, with about 87% occurring only once. This chain connects TRBV27 to TRBJ1-1; D might be TRBD1 (5 bases). Material for sequencing was peripheral blood. This TCR derives from a woman aged 60-75 years with COVID-19, enrolled during active disease. The chain's CDR3 is CASSLWRTGGVEAFF. The CDR3 DNA sequence: TGTGCCAGCAGTTTATGGCGCACCGGGGGGGTGGAAGCTTTCTTT.